These T cell receptor beta chains were read from a single sample in a study of blood T cell repertoires in COVID-19. Method: immunoSEQ multiplex PCR; TCRdb's copy keeps in-frame clones and lacks some. The sample includes 400,000 to 550,000 clones, roughly nine tenths of them seen just once. Sequencing was carried out using PBMCs or T cells enriched from blood (not recorded which). These receptors were obtained from a woman in her late teens or twenties with acute COVID-19. The CDR3 runs from the conserved cysteine through the conserved F or W. The D gene is left open where the match is weak. Only part of the rows carry a size: once, few, many, or a class if the clone is expanded.

j_gene | v_gene | d_gene | abundance | CDR3nt | CDR3aa
TRBJ2-2 | TRBV9 | TRBD1 | NA | TGTGCCAGCGCAACCGGATGGACAGGGGGCACCGGGGAGCTGTTTTTT | CASATGWTGGTGELFF
TRBJ2-5 | TRBV10-3 | NA | NA | TGTGCCATCAAAGGGGAAGAGACCCAGTACTTC | CAIKGEETQYF
TRBJ1-5 | TRBV12-5 | NA | NA | TGTGCTAGTGGTTTGGTAACAGGGATTGATAATCAGCCCCAGCATTTT | CASGLVTGIDNQPQHF
TRBJ1-3 | TRBV7-2 | NA | few | TGTGCCAGCAGACTTGGCAGGGCTGGAAACACCATATATTTT | CASRLGRAGNTIYF
TRBJ2-5 | TRBV5-1 | TRBD1 | NA | TGCGCCAGCAGCGAACAGGGGCAAGAGACCCAGTACTTC | CASSEQGQETQYF
TRBJ2-1 | TRBV28 | TRBD2 | NA | TGTGCCAGCGTATTAGCGGGAGCCGGGAACAATGAGCAGTTCTTC | CASVLAGAGNNEQFF
TRBJ2-1 | TRBV19 | NA | NA | TGTGCCAGTAGTATCTTCCGGGACAATGAGCAGTTCTTC | CASSIFRDNEQFF
TRBJ2-5 | TRBV7-2 | NA | NA | TGTGCCAGCAGCTTAAACTCAGGTAGAAAGGAGACCCAGTACTTC | CASSLNSGRKETQYF
TRBJ2-3 | TRBV9 | NA | NA | TGTGCCAGCAGCGTAGGGGCGGGACGTAGCACAGATACGCAGTATTTT | CASSVGAGRSTDTQYF
TRBJ2-3 | TRBV27 | NA | NA | TGTGCCAGCAGTTTATTAGGTAGCGTGAACACAGATACGCAGTATTTT | CASSLLGSVNTDTQYF
TRBJ2-2 | TRBV19 | NA | NA | TGTGCCAGTAATTTCCTCCGCGTCACCGGGGAGCTGTTTTTT | CASNFLRVTGELFF
TRBJ2-1 | TRBV9 | NA | NA | TGTGCCAGCAGCCCCCCCCGCGCGGGGGCCCCCCATGAGCAGTTCTTC | CASSPPRAGAPHEQFF
TRBJ2-7 | TRBV28 | TRBD1 | NA | TGTGCCAGCAGTTTAACAACAGGGGGATCCTACGAGCAGTACTTC | CASSLTTGGSYEQYF
TRBJ1-6 | TRBV3-1/TRBV3-2 | TRBD1 | NA | TGTGCCAGCAGTTACCGACAGGGGGATAATTCACCCCTCCACTTT | CASSYRQGDNSPLHF
TRBJ1-6 | TRBV19 | TRBD1 | NA | TGTGCCAGTAGTATGGGGACAGGGAGCAATTCACCCCTCCACTTT | CASSMGTGSNSPLHF
TRBJ1-5 | TRBV2 | NA | NA | TGTGCCAGCAGTTTGAGGCGGTTTAGCAATCAGCCCCAGCATTTT | CASSLRRFSNQPQHF
TRBJ1-4 | TRBV6-5 | NA | NA | TGTGCCAGCAGTTACTCGACAGCTGAAAAACTGTTTTTT | CASSYSTAEKLFF
TRBJ1-5 | TRBV2 | TRBD1 | NA | TGTGCCAGCAGGGAGACAGGGGGCCCCAATCAGCCCCAGCATTTT | CASRETGGPNQPQHF
TRBJ1-3 | TRBV6-1 | TRBD1 | once | TGTGCCAGCAGTGAGCAGGGGGCGCGGGGAAACACCATATATTTT | CASSEQGARGNTIYF
TRBJ2-1 | TRBV4-2 | NA | NA | TGTGCCAGCAGCCAAGGCCCCCGGGGTGGGACCTACAATGAGCAGTTCTTC | CASSQGPRGGTYNEQFF